The 18 T cell receptor beta chains listed next were all sequenced from one sample in a study of cytomegalovirus exposure and HLA in healthy donors. With 60 Vbeta and 13 Jbeta primers, the PCR was carried out. Sequenced by immunoSEQ multiplex PCR; TCRdb stores in-frame clones only, minus some. This table has 100,000 to 150,000 clones, approximately 78% appearing once. Specimen: PBMCs. These receptors were collected from a woman aged 40 to 55 in good health and CMV-seronegative.

This chain connects TRBV7-3 to TRBJ1-1, with TRBD1 matching over 7 bases. V gave up 3 bases and J gave up 0 bases; unmatched junction bases: 4. Per germline, CDR1 SGHTA and CDR2 FQGTGA. This CDR3 has 15 amino acids. The CDR3 coding sequence is TGTGCCAGCAGCTTGCAGGGGGTAATGAACACTGAAGCTTTCTTT. Amino acid sequence: CASSLQGVMNTEAFF.

This chain uses TRBV7-6 with TRBJ2-2, with TRBD2 matching over 8 bases. Germline V gene data show CDR1 as SGHVS and CDR2 as FNYEAQ. The length of the CDR3 is 19 residues. The V gene end was trimmed by 7 bases and the J gene end by 4 bases; junction bases not matched to a gene: 20. This CDR3 is CASIPTGMAGGRRTGELFF. DNA for the CDR3: TGTGCCAGCATCCCAACGGGGATGGCGGGAGGTCGGCGCACCGGGGAGCTGTTTTTT.

This sequence joins TRBV28 and TRBJ2-7, with D possibly being TRBD1 (5 bases). V was clipped by 7 bases and J by 0 bases, with 16 bases between them. Germline V lookup: CDR1 MDHEN, CDR2 SYDVKM. The CDR3 is made up of 15 amino acids. The CDR3 DNA is TGTGCCAGCAATCTGGACAAGTCCTACTCCTACGAGCAGTACTTC. Amino acid sequence: CASNLDKSYSYEQYF.

J is TRBJ1-2 and V is TRBV28; the match to TRBD1 covers 7 bases. CDR1 and CDR2 (germline): MDHEN, SYDVKM. The CDR3 totals 14 residues. J gave up 7 bases and V 7 bases, and 12 bases lay outside the gene matches. The CDR3 coding sequence is TGTGCCAGCACCTTTTTGTCCAGGGGGTCTGGCTACACCTTC. It is translated as CASTFLSRGSGYTF.

This clone was counted a few times. The chain carries TRBV4-2 and TRBJ2-5; D is unresolved. There are 15 residues in the CDR3. V dropped 0 bases and J dropped 3 bases, with 11 bases sitting between them. The germline gives CDR1 LGHNA, CDR2 YNFKEQ. CDR3 in amino acids: CASSQEAPLKETQYF. The CDR3 DNA sequence: TGTGCCAGCAGCCAAGAGGCCCCCCTGAAAGAGACCCAGTACTTC.

On this clone itself: Other DNA sequences of this sample code for an identical CDR3. The chain has TRBV4-3 and TRBJ2-7, with 10 positions matching TRBD2. The V segment lost 0 bases and the J segment 3 bases; nucleotides outside the gene matches: 5. The length of the CDR3 is 16 residues. The germline V gene has CDR1 LGHNA and CDR2 YSLEER. The CDR3 sequence: CASSQEASGRGYEQYF. The CDR3 DNA reads as TGCGCCAGCAGCCAAGAGGCTAGCGGGAGAGGCTACGAGCAGTACTTC.

The chain joins TRBV4-2 to TRBJ1-5; weak D call: TRBD1 (6 bases). The germline gives CDR1 LGHNA, CDR2 YNFKEQ. The V gene lost 1 base and the J gene lost 6 bases, with 10 bases spanning the gap. The CDR3 length is 14 residues. The CDR3, as DNA: TGTGCCAGCAGCCAAGCCCAGGGGAGTCAGCCCCAGCATTTT. Amino acid sequence: CASSQAQGSQPQHF.

The gene calls are TRBV7-9 and TRBJ2-7; the D gene is possibly TRBD2 (6 bases). Germline CDR1 reads SEHNR; CDR2 reads FQNEAQ (reference sequence). The CDR3 runs 12 residues. Deletions cut 5 bases from V and 4 bases from J, with 9 bases between. This CDR3 is CASSQGGYEQYF. In nucleotides, the CDR3 is TGTGCCAGCAGCCAGGGAGGTTACGAGCAGTACTTC.

The chain employs TRBV19 and TRBJ1-2, with D tentatively TRBD1 (6 bases). The CDR3 covers 16 residues. Trimming left V 3 bases short and J 5 bases short, with 19 bases between. Germline V gene sequence: CDR1 LNHDA, CDR2 SQIVND (reference sequence). The CDR3 sequence: CASSIGPRTELYGYTF. The CDR3 nucleotides read TGTGCCAGTAGTATCGGACCCCGGACAGAACTGTATGGCTACACCTTC.

V and J are TRBV10-1 and TRBJ2-1, with 9 nucleotides matching TRBD1. This CDR3 is 14 amino acids long. V was pared by 8 bases and J by 5 bases, with 7 bases of the junction left unmatched. Germline assignment: CDR1 WNHNN and CDR2 SYGVQD (reference sequence). CDR3 nucleotide sequence: TGCGCCAGCCGAGGACAGGGGTCCAACAATGAGCAGTTCTTC. Protein product: CASRGQGSNNEQFF.

This chain uses TRBV6-5 with TRBJ1-4, with D perhaps matching TRBD1 (5 bases). Trimming left V 1 base short and J 7 bases short, with 16 bases between. The CDR3 covers 16 residues. Germline V CDR1 and CDR2: MNHEY, SVGAGI. The CDR3 sequence is CASSYFWGGDPEKLFF. As DNA, the CDR3 is TGTGCCAGCAGTTACTTTTGGGGGGGGGACCCTGAAAAACTGTTTTTT.

The chain employs TRBV21-1 and TRBJ2-1; the table's TRBD1 call for D was not verified on the DNA. TRBV21-1 counts as a pseudogene. The CDR3 contains 13 residues. DNA for the CDR3: TGTGCCAGCAGGCCCGGGACAATACATGAGCAGTTCTTC. It translates to CASRPGTIHEQFF.

This clone showed up just a few times. The V and J genes are TRBV5-4 and TRBJ1-2; D perhaps matches TRBD1 (6 bases). This CDR3 comprises 17 residues. V gave up 1 base and J gave up 1 base, with 17 bases separating them. Germline CDR1 SGHNT, CDR2 YYREEE (reference sequence). CDR3 in DNA: TGTGCCAGCAGCTTGATCACAGGGACGAATGTTAACTATGGCTACACCTTC. Translation: CASSLITGTNVNYGYTF.

The chain couples TRBV27 to TRBJ1-3; 8 nucleotides align to TRBD1. Germline CDR1 reads MNHEY; CDR2 reads SMNVEV (reference sequence). This CDR3 region has 18 residues. V lost 5 bases and J lost 2; bases outside the gene matches: 14. The CDR3 region has the DNA TGTGCCAGCAGTATGACAGGGGCCATCCTGGCCCCTGGAAACACCATATATTTT. Amino acids: CASSMTGAILAPGNTIYF.

The rearrangement links TRBV7-3 to TRBJ2-6; 8 nucleotides line up with TRBD1. The junction had 3 bases not matched to a gene; V was cut back by 4 bases and J by 4 bases. The CDR3 sequence is 15 residues long. Per germline, CDR1 SGHTA and CDR2 FQGTGA. This CDR3 reads CASSSTGDGANVLTF. CDR3 DNA sequence: TGTGCCAGCAGCTCGACAGGGGACGGGGCCAACGTCCTGACTTTC.

This chain uses TRBV28 with TRBJ1-2, with 10 positions matching TRBD1. J was trimmed by 6 bases and V by 7 bases; bases with no gene match: 17. CDR3 length: 17 amino acids. CDR1 and CDR2 (germline): MDHEN, SYDVKM. CDR3 region: CASNPPPKTGGLDGYTF. The CDR3 DNA reads TGTGCCAGCAACCCCCCGCCCAAGACAGGGGGCTTGGATGGCTACACCTTC.

The chain combines TRBV28 with TRBJ1-5, with D possibly being TRBD1 (6 bases). Germline V gene data show CDR1 as MDHEN and CDR2 as SYDVKM. The V and J ends lost 6 bases and 3 bases respectively, with 15 bases between them. This CDR3 is 15 amino acids long. The CDR3 sequence: CASSPLDSFNQPQHF. The DNA of the CDR3 is TGTGCCAGCAGCCCTTTGGACAGCTTCAATCAGCCCCAGCATTTT.

This clone was found a few times. V gene TRBV19 combines with J gene TRBJ1-5; perhaps TRBD1 as D (6 bases). The germline V gene encodes CDR1 LNHDA and CDR2 SQIVND (reference sequence). Trimming stripped 7 bases from V and 1 base from J, with 14 bases between. This CDR3 has 15 amino acids. CDR3 coding DNA: TGTGCCAGTATCGGAACAGGGCCAAGCAATCAGCCCCAGCATTTT. Translating it yields CASIGTGPSNQPQHF. The whole variable domain, filled in from reference TRBV19 and TRBJ1-5, reads DGGITQSPKYLFRKEGQNVTLSCEQNLNHDAMYWYRQDPGQGLRLIYYSQIVNDFQKGDIAEGYSVSREKKESFPLTVTSAQKNPTAFYLCASIGTGPSNQPQHFGDGTRLSIL.